Described below is a single T cell receptor beta chain sequence and its context. Germline V gene sequence: CDR1 GTSNPN, CDR2 SVGIG (reference sequence). The CDR3 length is 13 residues. With 3 bases clipped from V and 6 bases from J, the junction kept 7 bases outside the gene matches. The data derive from a study of blood T cell repertoires in COVID-19. Study members were between roughly 18 and 89 years old and lived in 20 to 30 US regions. In the source study's methods: From reference gene primer amplification, estimates of nucleated cell counts were derived. TCRdb's table, derived via immunoSEQ multiplex PCR, lists solely in-frame clones and lacks some. The V and J calls and clone size were taken over from that table, and D and trimming were inferred from the DNA. The sample shows about 300,000 clones, 90% of them seen only once.

V is TRBV30 and J is TRBJ1-1, with 7 bases matching TRBD1. This receptor was identified in a woman younger than 30 with acute COVID-19. Sequencing was carried out using PBMCs or T cells enriched from blood (not recorded which). CDR3 nucleotides: TGTGCCTGGAGGTTCCCAGGGGGGCCTGAAGCTTTCTTT. Its translation: CAWRFPGGPEAFF.